This T cell receptor beta chain was recorded in a study of blood T cells in healthy people across ages. Turning to the study itself: The capture of about one barcoded beta molecule per two T cells was achieved by template switching.

This clonotype was counted between two and nine times. Aged about 6 to 95, donors were systemically healthy Caucasians from Russia. A J-beta primer mix and a sample-barcoded 5' primer were used in a second PCR of about 7 to 12 cycles. TCRdb re-called the 5' RACE reads through MiXCR, storing one row per CDR3 protein. The table shows fewer than 2,000,000 distinct CDR3 sequences, with 35% to 50% occurring only once. Germline V gene sequence: CDR1 SGHRS, CDR2 YFSETQ. V lost 0 bases and J 4 bases, leaving 14 bases between the germline ends. The CDR3 covers 15 residues. The specimen was blood. The clonotype comes from a human donor in good health. The V call is TRBV5-1, the J call TRBJ2-7; D is perhaps TRBD1 (6 bases). Here the CDR3 reads CASSLAGTRGYEQYF. The CDR3 nucleotides are TGCGCCAGCAGCTTGGCCGGGACAAGAGGATACGAGCAGTACTTC.